A single sample is the source of the 17 T cell receptor beta chains below, sequenced in a study of blood T cell repertoires in COVID-19. Method: immunoSEQ multiplex PCR; TCRdb's copy keeps in-frame clones and lacks some. This table has roughly 100,000 clones, more than 80% appearing once. The sequenced sample consisted of peripheral blood. Source of these receptors: a woman between 55 and 75 years old with acute or convalescent COVID-19.

The chain is built from TRBV2 and TRBJ1-2, with 12 bases that match TRBD1. The CDR3 extends over 16 amino acids. Germline CDR1 SNHLY, CDR2 FYNNEI. Trimming at V came to 6 bases and at J to 8 bases, leaving 13 bases not matched to a gene. CDR3 DNA: TGTGCCAGCAGCTCCACCCCGGGACAGGGGGCGGGGGGCTACACCTTC. This sequence encodes CASSSTPGQGAGGYTF.

The chain employs TRBV5-1 and TRBJ1-2; possible D gene TRBD1, 6 bases. The germline V and J ends were trimmed by 3 bases and 7 bases, with 13 bases remaining between them. Germline V gives CDR1 SGHRS, CDR2 YFSETQ. The CDR3 spans 13 residues. In nucleotides, the CDR3 is TGCGCCAGCAGCTGGGGCGACAGGACTGGCTACACCTTC. Its translation is CASSWGDRTGYTF.

The sample holds a few counts of this clone. The chain joins TRBV19 to TRBJ1-5; the D is unclear. The CDR3 length is 13 residues. Trimming cost V 7 bases and J 2 bases, with 9 bases left between them. Germline V lookup: CDR1 LNHDA, CDR2 SQIVND (reference sequence). This chain's CDR3 is CASTQTGNQPQHF. CDR3 DNA: TGTGCCAGTACCCAAACAGGCAATCAGCCCCAGCATTTT.

The rearrangement uses TRBV11-2 and TRBJ1-2; TRBD1 matches at 12 bases. From germline, CDR1 is SGHAT and CDR2 FQNNGV. CDR3 length: 14 residues. The trim removed 4 bases at V and 7 bases at J, leaving 4 bases unmatched. As DNA, the CDR3 is TGTGCCAGCAGCTCGGGACAGGGGGCGCGTGGCTACACCTTC. Its protein product is CASSSGQGARGYTF.

This clone showed up just a few times. The chain carries TRBV5-8 and TRBJ1-5; D not resolved. V lost 2 bases to trimming and J lost 5 bases, with 14 bases between them. The CDR3 covers 15 residues. The germline V gene has CDR1 SGHTS and CDR2 YDEGEE. The CDR3 sequence: CASSLGEAGHQPQHF. The CDR3, as DNA: TGTGCCAGCAGCTTAGGCGAGGCCGGCCATCAGCCCCAGCATTTT.

V usage is TRBV11-1 and J usage is TRBJ1-1; D gene uncertain. Trimming cost V 5 bases and J 3 bases, with 13 bases left between them. This CDR3 is 14 amino acids long. Germline V gene data show CDR1 as SGHAT and CDR2 as FQDESV (reference sequence). CDR3 amino acids: CASSPWRAYTEAFF. Written as DNA, the CDR3 is TGTGCCAGCAGCCCTTGGCGGGCCTACACTGAAGCTTTCTTT. The whole variable domain, remainder taken from reference TRBV11-1 and TRBJ1-1, is EAEVAQSPRYKITEKSQAVAFWCDPISGHATLYWYRQILGQGPELLVQFQDESVVDDSQLPKDRFSAERLKGVDSTLKIQPAELGDSAMYLCASSPWRAYTEAFFGQGTRLTVV.

This rearrangement joins TRBV27 to TRBJ1-1; a weak D match, TRBD1 (5 bases). The CDR3 length is 14 residues. V lost 4 bases to trimming and J lost 0 bases, with 9 bases between them. Per the germline V gene, CDR1 is MNHEY and CDR2 is SMNVEV (reference sequence). CDR3 DNA: TGTGCCAGCAGTTCTTGGGGGGTGAACACTGAAGCTTTCTTT. Its translation: CASSSWGVNTEAFF.

This chain connects TRBV18 to TRBJ2-5, with 7 bases matching TRBD2. In germline, CDR1 is KGHSH, CDR2 LQKENI. V gave up 4 bases and J gave up 5 bases; unmatched junction bases: 19. This CDR3 contains 18 residues. The CDR3 bases are TGTGCCAGCTCACTAAGGAATACAGCGGGGCCCGAGTTGGAGACCCAGTACTTC. Translating it yields CASSLRNTAGPELETQYF.

V and J are TRBV3-1 (or the pseudogene TRBV3-2) and TRBJ1-3; D gene uncertain. The CDR3 runs to 14 residues. Looked up from germline, CDR1 is LGHDT and CDR2 is YNNKEL (reference sequence). Between the trimmed V and J ends, which lost 1 base and 0 bases, there was a span of 4 bases. This CDR3 is CASSQATSGNTIYF. The CDR3 nucleotides read TGTGCCAGCAGCCAAGCTACCTCTGGAAACACCATATATTTT.

The chain links TRBV29-1 to TRBJ2-3; D is unclear. Per the germline V gene, CDR1 is SQVTM and CDR2 is ANQGSEA. Trimming shortened V by 6 bases and J by 1 base, and 14 bases separated the two germline ends. This CDR3 spans 14 amino acids. The CDR3 loop is CSVDGPTRTDTQYF. The CDR3 region has the DNA TGCAGCGTCGATGGGCCCACTCGCACAGATACGCAGTATTTT.

The chain links TRBV7-9 to TRBJ1-4; TRBD1 matches at 9 bases. The CDR3 has 14 residues. J was trimmed by 7 bases and V by 5 bases; bases with no gene match: 5. Germline assignment: CDR1 SEHNR and CDR2 FQNEAQ (reference sequence). The CDR3 region has the DNA TGTGCCAGCAGCCGGACAGGGGACGCTGAAAAACTGTTTTTT. This gives the protein CASSRTGDAEKLFF.

This sequence joins TRBV18 and TRBJ1-1, with TRBD1 matching 8 bases. With V trimmed by 2 bases and J by 4 bases, 6 bases remained unmatched. Germline lookup yields CDR1 KGHSH and CDR2 LQKENI. CDR3 size: 15 residues. The CDR3 bases are TGTGCCAGCTCACCATTACAGGGGGTAAGCACTGAAGCTTTCTTT. It codes for CASSPLQGVSTEAFF.

In the case of this clone: Other DNA sequences in this specimen translate into the identical CDR3. This sequence joins TRBV5-1 and TRBJ1-1; a possible D gene is TRBD1 (6 bases). The CDR3 loop spans 15 amino acids. CDR1 and CDR2 (germline): SGHRS, YFSETQ. Trimming removed 0 bases from V and 3 bases from J, with 12 bases in between. CDR3 in DNA: TGCGCCAGCAGCTTGGTCGGGAGGGGGGACACTGAAGCTTTCTTT. This codes for CASSLVGRGDTEAFF. Full variable domain (missing parts from reference TRBV5-1 and TRBJ1-1): KAGVTQTPRYLIKTRGQQVTLSCSPISGHRSVSWYQQTPGQGLQFLFEYFSETQRNKGNFPGRFSGRQFSNSRSEMNVSTLELGDSALYLCASSLVGRGDTEAFFGQGTRLTVV.

The chain combines TRBV5-6 with TRBJ2-5, with D maybe TRBD1 (6 bases). Germline CDR1 SGHDT, CDR2 YYEEEE. The CDR3 is made up of 14 amino acids. Trimming left V 1 base short and J 1 base short, with 8 bases between. The CDR3: CASSLLDSQETQYF. The CDR3 DNA reads TGTGCCAGCAGCTTGTTGGACAGCCAAGAGACCCAGTACTTC. Full variable domain (remainder filled in from reference TRBV5-6 and TRBJ2-5): DAGVTQSPTHLIKTRGQQVTLRCSPKSGHDTVSWYQQALGQGPQFIFQYYEEEERQRGNFPDRFSGHQFPNYSSELNVNALLLGDSALYLCASSLLDSQETQYFGPGTRLLVL.

The CDR3 loop reads CATSRDRGSGANVLTF. CDR3 nucleotides: TGTGCCACCAGCAGAGACAGGGGTTCTGGGGCCAACGTCCTGACTTTC. This chain uses TRBV15 with TRBJ2-6; a weak D match, TRBD1 (6 bases). V was shortened by 0 bases and J by 1 base, with 7 bases between the two germline ends. This CDR3 region has 16 residues. From germline, CDR1 is LNHNV and CDR2 YYDKDF (reference sequence).

The chain joins TRBV3-1 (or the pseudogene TRBV3-2) to TRBJ2-3, with TRBD2 matching over 8 bases. The germline V gene encodes CDR1 LGHDT and CDR2 YNNKEL (reference sequence). This CDR3 spans 14 amino acids. The junction had 6 bases not matched to a gene; V was cut back by 4 bases and J by 6 bases. The CDR3 nucleotides are TGTGCCAGCAGCCGGTCACTAGCGGAGGATACGCAGTATTTT. Its translation: CASSRSLAEDTQYF.

This rearrangement joins TRBV11-3 to TRBJ1-5; the D gene is possibly TRBD1 (5 bases). Trimming left V 3 bases short and J 3 bases short, with 12 bases between. The CDR3 extends over 15 amino acids. Germline CDR1 SGHNT, CDR2 YENEEA. The CDR3 DNA reads as TGTGCCAGCAGCTTCCTCCCCAGGGACAATCAGCCCCAGCATTTT. Protein: CASSFLPRDNQPQHF.